The clone carrying this T cell receptor beta chain was seen more than once but under ten times. Other nucleotide sequences in the sample specify the same CDR3. Donors were grouped by their self-reported clinical history. Germline lookup yields CDR1 MNHEY and CDR2 SVGAGI. CDR3 length equals 13 residues. The V and J ends lost 8 bases and 3 bases, in that order; junction bases with no gene match: 3. Authors' methods: The authors estimated nucleated cell counts from reference gene primer amplification. This table comes from immunoSEQ multiplex PCR, and its TCRdb copy is limited to in-frame clones, with some not included. That table supplies the V and J calls and clone size; D and trimming were determined from the DNA. The table has about 320,000 clones, 90% seen once. These data belong to a study of blood T cell repertoires in COVID-19. Across the whole study: T cells, B-cell-depleted T cells, or PBMCs supplied cDNA or gDNA.

What was sequenced was PBMCs or T cells enriched from blood (not recorded which). The source is a man aged 60 to 69 who had recovered from COVID-19. The V call is TRBV6-5, the J call TRBJ1-5, with 8 bases fitting TRBD1. CDR3 in amino acids: CASRTGNNQPQHF. The CDR3 coding sequence is TGTGCCAGCCGGACAGGGAACAATCAGCCCCAGCATTTT.